Detailed here is one T cell receptor (beta chain). Profiling relied on immunoSEQ multiplex PCR, and the TCRdb table lists in-frame clones only, not all of them. The table includes around 420,000 clones, 70% to 90% detected once. Germline lookup yields CDR1 SGHAT and CDR2 FQNNGV. The CDR3 contains 16 residues. Germline trimming cut 2 bases from V and 5 bases from J; bases unmatched to any gene: 9. These data originate in a study of Ad26.COV2.S vaccination and SARS-CoV-2 variants. Stated treatment: 19 received Ad26.COV2.S at low or high dose, single or two shots; several received placebo; per-sample allocation not given. Day 63 after the first vaccine or placebo injection was the time point for sampling. An adult aged 18-55 years in Boston served as the donor. The study used a vaccine consisting of an Ad26 vector that expressed Wuhan-strain SARS-CoV-2 spike.

The input for sequencing was peripheral blood, taken in a trial of Ad26.COV2.S vaccine versus placebo. This TCR was recovered from a person between 18 and 65 years old who received the Ad26.COV2.S COVID-19 vaccine or a placebo. The rearrangement links TRBV11-2 to TRBJ2-5; 9 bases fit TRBD2. The CDR3 sequence is CASSLYPAGGSETQYF. CDR3 DNA sequence: TGTGCCAGCAGCTTATACCCAGCGGGGGGCTCGGAGACCCAGTACTTC.